Listed below are T cell receptor beta chains from one sample, sequenced in a study of T cells after yellow fever vaccination. From the 5' RACE reads, TCRdb called clonotypes with MiXCR, one entry per CDR3 protein. The sample lists roughly 32,000 distinct CDR3 sequences, 6% to 8.5% occurring once. The material sequenced was PBMCs, either bulk or a sorted T-cell subset (CD4+, CD8+, memory, or dextramer-sorted; not recorded which), taken on the day of the first yellow fever vaccination. The origin of the receptors is a man between 18 and 35 years old who received the YFV17D yellow fever vaccine. CDR3s leave out the opening cysteine and the closing phenylalanine or tryptophan. Fields, in order: CDR3 protein, CDR3 length, J gene, clone size, V gene. Clone size is stated in some rows and not others, as once, few, many or a class when expanded.

cdr3_aa: ASTPSLASDTQY
cdr3_length: 12
j_call: TRBJ2-3
clone_size: many
v_call: TRBV14

cdr3_aa: ASGGLYNEQF
cdr3_length: 10
j_call: TRBJ2-1
clone_size: many
v_call: TRBV14

cdr3_aa: ASSPAWSTQRDGYT
cdr3_length: 14
j_call: TRBJ1-2
clone_size: many
v_call: TRBV5-1

cdr3_aa: ASSLAAGANYGYT
cdr3_length: 13
j_call: TRBJ1-2
clone_size: many
v_call: TRBV27

cdr3_aa: ASSLDRVGITEAF
cdr3_length: 13
j_call: TRBJ1-1
clone_size: few
v_call: TRBV5-4

cdr3_aa: ASSQASGVDGELF
cdr3_length: 13
j_call: TRBJ2-2
clone_size: many
v_call: TRBV4-1

cdr3_aa: ASAPTNSNQPQH
cdr3_length: 12
j_call: TRBJ1-5
clone_size: many
v_call: TRBV2

cdr3_aa: ASSFTLGAASYGYT
cdr3_length: 14
j_call: TRBJ1-2
clone_size: many
v_call: TRBV7-2

cdr3_aa: AWISGVSSYNEQF
cdr3_length: 13
j_call: TRBJ2-1
clone_size: few
v_call: TRBV30

cdr3_aa: ASRAIGGLNQPQH
cdr3_length: 13
j_call: TRBJ1-5
clone_size: -
v_call: TRBV6-1

cdr3_aa: SARDSFINGYT
cdr3_length: 11
j_call: TRBJ1-2
clone_size: many
v_call: TRBV20-1

cdr3_aa: SARRGAGSYEQY
cdr3_length: 12
j_call: TRBJ2-7
clone_size: many
v_call: TRBV20-1

cdr3_aa: ASSIEASYEQY
cdr3_length: 11
j_call: TRBJ2-7
clone_size: many
v_call: TRBV19

cdr3_aa: ASSAAQGNSPLH
cdr3_length: 12
j_call: TRBJ1-6
clone_size: few
v_call: TRBV18

cdr3_aa: ASSLQGHGETQY
cdr3_length: 12
j_call: TRBJ2-5
clone_size: few
v_call: TRBV12-3/TRBV12-4

cdr3_aa: AIRDGQDNSPLH
cdr3_length: 12
j_call: TRBJ1-6
clone_size: many
v_call: TRBV10-3

cdr3_aa: ASSQGGALNTEAF
cdr3_length: 13
j_call: TRBJ1-1
clone_size: many
v_call: TRBV14

cdr3_aa: ASSQDPGMANEKLF
cdr3_length: 14
j_call: TRBJ1-4
clone_size: many
v_call: TRBV4-1

cdr3_aa: ASGRQLAGGYTGELF
cdr3_length: 15
j_call: TRBJ2-2
clone_size: many
v_call: TRBV7-9

cdr3_aa: ASSPSSRGSDTQY
cdr3_length: 13
j_call: TRBJ2-3
clone_size: many
v_call: TRBV19

cdr3_aa: ASSPGLAGSSYNEQF
cdr3_length: 15
j_call: TRBJ2-1
clone_size: many
v_call: TRBV7-9

cdr3_aa: ASSLGATTSNEKLF
cdr3_length: 14
j_call: TRBJ1-4
clone_size: many
v_call: TRBV5-1

cdr3_aa: ASSSRDSRAYYGYT
cdr3_length: 14
j_call: TRBJ1-2
clone_size: few
v_call: TRBV7-2

cdr3_aa: SARDGTAYGYT
cdr3_length: 11
j_call: TRBJ1-2
clone_size: few
v_call: TRBV20-1

cdr3_aa: SVVPGGTEAF
cdr3_length: 10
j_call: TRBJ1-1
clone_size: many
v_call: TRBV29-1

cdr3_aa: ASASGTWFQQSTEAF
cdr3_length: 15
j_call: TRBJ1-1
clone_size: many
v_call: TRBV12-3/TRBV12-4

cdr3_aa: ASSRVQGYGELF
cdr3_length: 12
j_call: TRBJ2-2
clone_size: few
v_call: TRBV7-6

cdr3_aa: ASSLRGSGDTQY
cdr3_length: 12
j_call: TRBJ2-3
clone_size: -
v_call: TRBV5-1

cdr3_aa: ASSSGGLSSGANVLT
cdr3_length: 15
j_call: TRBJ2-6
clone_size: many
v_call: TRBV5-1

cdr3_aa: ASSLPLAREQY
cdr3_length: 11
j_call: TRBJ2-7
clone_size: -
v_call: TRBV7-9

cdr3_aa: ASSQAGRVGTEAF
cdr3_length: 13
j_call: TRBJ1-1
clone_size: many
v_call: TRBV4-2

cdr3_aa: ASTQHIRETSEFYNEQF
cdr3_length: 17
j_call: TRBJ2-1
clone_size: -
v_call: TRBV3-1

cdr3_aa: ASSQLAQSYNEQF
cdr3_length: 13
j_call: TRBJ2-1
clone_size: many
v_call: TRBV4-2

cdr3_aa: ASSFNRLAKNIQY
cdr3_length: 13
j_call: TRBJ2-4
clone_size: many
v_call: TRBV28

cdr3_aa: ASSWRLGRNNEQF
cdr3_length: 13
j_call: TRBJ2-1
clone_size: many
v_call: TRBV19

cdr3_aa: ASSEMGGNTIY
cdr3_length: 11
j_call: TRBJ1-3
clone_size: many
v_call: TRBV5-5

cdr3_aa: ASSPSQGPDTQY
cdr3_length: 12
j_call: TRBJ2-3
clone_size: -
v_call: TRBV18

cdr3_aa: ASRVATQETQY
cdr3_length: 11
j_call: TRBJ2-5
clone_size: medium-sized
v_call: TRBV11-2

cdr3_aa: ASTEGGEQF
cdr3_length: 9
j_call: TRBJ2-1
clone_size: medium-sized
v_call: TRBV6-6

cdr3_aa: ATSRDPHDRGWSTDTQY
cdr3_length: 17
j_call: TRBJ2-3
clone_size: many
v_call: TRBV15

cdr3_aa: ASSLVGWNTGELF
cdr3_length: 13
j_call: TRBJ2-2
clone_size: many
v_call: TRBV7-2

cdr3_aa: ASSPSNSNQPQH
cdr3_length: 12
j_call: TRBJ1-5
clone_size: -
v_call: TRBV18

cdr3_aa: ATSGTGQYQETQY
cdr3_length: 13
j_call: TRBJ2-5
clone_size: many
v_call: TRBV24-1